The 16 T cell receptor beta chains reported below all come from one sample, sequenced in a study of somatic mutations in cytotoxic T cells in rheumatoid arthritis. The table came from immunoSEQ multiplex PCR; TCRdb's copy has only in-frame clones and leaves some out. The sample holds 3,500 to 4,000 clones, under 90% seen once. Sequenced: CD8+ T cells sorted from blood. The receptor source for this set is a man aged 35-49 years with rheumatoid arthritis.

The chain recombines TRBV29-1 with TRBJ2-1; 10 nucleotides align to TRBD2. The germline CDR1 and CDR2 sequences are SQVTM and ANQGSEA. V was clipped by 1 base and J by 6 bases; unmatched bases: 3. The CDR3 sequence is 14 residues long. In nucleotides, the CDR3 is TGCAGCGTTGAAGGAGCGGGAGGGCCCAATGAGCAGTTCTTC. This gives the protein CSVEGAGGPNEQFF.

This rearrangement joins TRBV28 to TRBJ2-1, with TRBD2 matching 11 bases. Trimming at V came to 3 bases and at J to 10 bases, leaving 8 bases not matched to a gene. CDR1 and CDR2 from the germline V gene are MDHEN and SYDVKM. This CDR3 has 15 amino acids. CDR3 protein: CASSFSLAGAREQFF. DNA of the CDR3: TGTGCCAGCAGTTTCTCACTAGCGGGAGCTCGCGAGCAGTTCTTC.

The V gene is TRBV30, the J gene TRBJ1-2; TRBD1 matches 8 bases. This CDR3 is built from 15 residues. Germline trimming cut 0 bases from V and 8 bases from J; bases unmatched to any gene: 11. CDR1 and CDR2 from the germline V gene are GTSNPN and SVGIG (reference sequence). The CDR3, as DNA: TGTGCCTGGAGTGTATACATTGCAGGGGGCCACGGCTACACCTTC. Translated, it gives CAWSVYIAGGHGYTF.

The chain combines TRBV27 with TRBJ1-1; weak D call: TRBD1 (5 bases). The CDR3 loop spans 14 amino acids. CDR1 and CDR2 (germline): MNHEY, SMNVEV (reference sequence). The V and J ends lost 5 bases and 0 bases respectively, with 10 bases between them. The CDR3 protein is CASSPTGMNTEAFF. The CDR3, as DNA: TGTGCCAGCAGTCCCACAGGAATGAACACTGAAGCTTTCTTT.

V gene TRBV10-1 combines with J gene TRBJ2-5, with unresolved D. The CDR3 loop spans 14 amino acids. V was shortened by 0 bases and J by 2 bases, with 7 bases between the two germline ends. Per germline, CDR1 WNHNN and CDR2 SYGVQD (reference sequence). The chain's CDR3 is CASSESWAQETQYF. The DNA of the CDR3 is TGCGCCAGCAGTGAGTCTTGGGCGCAAGAGACCCAGTACTTC.

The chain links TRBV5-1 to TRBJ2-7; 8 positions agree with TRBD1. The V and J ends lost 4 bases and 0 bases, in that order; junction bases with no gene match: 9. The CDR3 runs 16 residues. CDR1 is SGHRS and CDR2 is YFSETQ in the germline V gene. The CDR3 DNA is TGCGCCAGCAGCATGACAGGGGTCGGTAGCTCCTACGAGCAGTACTTC. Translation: CASSMTGVGSSYEQYF.

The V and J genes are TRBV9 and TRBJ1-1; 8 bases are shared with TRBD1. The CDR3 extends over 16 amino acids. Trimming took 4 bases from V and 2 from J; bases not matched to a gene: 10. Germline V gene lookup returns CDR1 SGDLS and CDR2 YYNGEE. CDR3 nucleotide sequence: TGTGCCAGCAGCCCATCAAAGGACAGGGTAAACACTGAAGCTTTCTTT. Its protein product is CASSPSKDRVNTEAFF. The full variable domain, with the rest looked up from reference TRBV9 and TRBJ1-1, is DSGVTQTPKHLITATGQRVTLRCSPRSGDLSVYWYQQSLDQGLQFLIQYYNGEERAKGNILERFSAQQFPDLHSELNLSSLELGDSALYFCASSPSKDRVNTEAFFGQGTRLTVV.

CDR3 DNA: TGTGCCAGCAGTTACTCTTCACGGGTTGGCCAAGAGACCCAGTACTTC. Protein sequence: CASSYSSRVGQETQYF. The chain has TRBV6-5 and TRBJ2-5; no clear D gene. The germline V and J ends were trimmed by 0 bases and 1 base, with 12 bases remaining between them. This CDR3 region has 16 residues. Germline V gene sequence: CDR1 MNHEY, CDR2 SVGAGI.

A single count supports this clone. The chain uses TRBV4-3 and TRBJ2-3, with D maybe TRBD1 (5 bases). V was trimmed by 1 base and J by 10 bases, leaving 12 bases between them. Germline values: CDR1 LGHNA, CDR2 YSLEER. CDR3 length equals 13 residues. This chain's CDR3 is CASSQGGGQAQYF. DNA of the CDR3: TGCGCCAGCAGCCAAGGGGGCGGTCAGGCGCAGTATTTT.

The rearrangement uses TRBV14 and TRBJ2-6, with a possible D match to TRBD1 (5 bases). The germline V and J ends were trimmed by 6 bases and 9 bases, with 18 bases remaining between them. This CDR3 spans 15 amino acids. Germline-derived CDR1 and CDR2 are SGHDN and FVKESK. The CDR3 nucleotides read TGTGCCAGCAGGTTATCCAGGGTTTACGGCAACGTCCTGACTTTC. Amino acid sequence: CASRLSRVYGNVLTF.

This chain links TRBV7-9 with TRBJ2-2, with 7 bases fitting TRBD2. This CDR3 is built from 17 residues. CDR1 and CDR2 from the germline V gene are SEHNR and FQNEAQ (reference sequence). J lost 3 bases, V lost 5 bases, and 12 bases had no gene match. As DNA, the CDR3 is TGTGCCAGCAGCCGACCCGGACTAGTAAGGGACACCGGGGAGCTGTTTTTT. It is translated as CASSRPGLVRDTGELFF.

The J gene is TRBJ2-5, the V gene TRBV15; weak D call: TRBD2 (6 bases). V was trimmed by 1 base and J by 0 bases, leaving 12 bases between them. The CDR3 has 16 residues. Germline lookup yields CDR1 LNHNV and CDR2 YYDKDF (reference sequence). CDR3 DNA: TGTGCCACCAGCAGAGTCCTCCGGGACTACCAAGAGACCCAGTACTTC. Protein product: CATSRVLRDYQETQYF. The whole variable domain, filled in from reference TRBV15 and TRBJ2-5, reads DAMVIQNPRYQVTQFGKPVTLSCSQTLNHNVMYWYQQKSSQAPKLLFHYYDKDFNNEADTPDNFQSRRPNTSFCFLDIRSPGLGDTAMYLCATSRVLRDYQETQYFGPGTRLLVL.

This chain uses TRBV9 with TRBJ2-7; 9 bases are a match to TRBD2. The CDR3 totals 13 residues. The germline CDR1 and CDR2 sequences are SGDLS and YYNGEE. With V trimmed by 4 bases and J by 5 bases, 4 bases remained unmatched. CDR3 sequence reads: CASSKTSGNEQYF. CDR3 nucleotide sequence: TGTGCCAGCAGCAAGACTAGCGGTAACGAGCAGTACTTC.

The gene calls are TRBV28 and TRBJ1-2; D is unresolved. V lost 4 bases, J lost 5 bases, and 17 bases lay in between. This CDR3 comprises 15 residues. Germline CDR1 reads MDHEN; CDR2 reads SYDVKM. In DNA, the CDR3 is TGTGCCAGCAGTTCACCCGCGGAGTCGGGATATGGCTACACCTTC. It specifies CASSSPAESGYGYTF.

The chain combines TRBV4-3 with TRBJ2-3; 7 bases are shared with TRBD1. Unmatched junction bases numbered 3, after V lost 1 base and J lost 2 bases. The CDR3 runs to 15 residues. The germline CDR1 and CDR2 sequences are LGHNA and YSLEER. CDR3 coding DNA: TGCGCCAGCAGCCAAGGGGGACAGCACACAGATACGCAGTATTTT. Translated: CASSQGGQHTDTQYF.

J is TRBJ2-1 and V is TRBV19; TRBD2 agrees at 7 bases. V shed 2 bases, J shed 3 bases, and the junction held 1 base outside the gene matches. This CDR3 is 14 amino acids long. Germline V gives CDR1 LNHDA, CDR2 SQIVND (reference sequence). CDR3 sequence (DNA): TGTGCCAGTAGTATACGGGAGGACTACAATGAGCAGTTCTTC. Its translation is CASSIREDYNEQFF.